Presented here are 29 T cell receptor beta chains from one specimen sequenced in a study of T cell repertoires in cytomegalovirus infection. TCRdb redid the calling of the reads with MiXCR, one entry per CDR3 protein. The sample holds under 150,000 distinct CDR3 sequences; 8.8% are singletons and the top ten take roughly a tenth. Sample: PBMCs. The receptors were gathered from a human donor in good health (CMV status not recorded). Some clones in this sample may be carry-over from other donors' samples.

This clonotype was detected many times. The V gene is TRBV7-2, the J gene TRBJ2-3, with 9 bases fitting TRBD1. CDR1 SGHTA and CDR2 FQGNSA come from the germline V gene. The V segment lost 4 bases and the J segment 6 bases; nucleotides outside the gene matches: 8. This CDR3 is 15 amino acids long. CDR3 sequence (DNA): TGTGCCAGCAGCTGGAGGGGGACAGGGCGCGATACGCAGTATTTT. This gives the protein CASSWRGTGRDTQYF.

This clonotype was counted ten times or more. V usage is TRBV12-3 or TRBV12-4 and J usage is TRBJ2-1; 7 bases line up with TRBD1. This CDR3 is built from 14 residues. V was clipped by 3 bases and J by 8 bases; unmatched bases: 7. CDR3 region: CASSLNRGIDEQFF. Here the CDR3 DNA reads TGTGCCAGCAGTTTGAACAGGGGAATCGATGAGCAGTTCTTC.

This clonotype was recorded many times. V gene TRBV7-2 combines with J gene TRBJ2-1, with 8 bases lining up with TRBD2. CDR1 is SGHTA, CDR2 FQGNSA, per germline. The V segment lost 4 bases and the J segment 4 bases; nucleotides outside the gene matches: 6. The CDR3 runs 15 residues. CDR3 region: CASSSGGGGYNEQFF. CDR3 DNA: TGTGCCAGCAGCTCCGGGGGGGGGGGGTACAATGAGCAGTTCTTC.

This clonotype was observed at least ten times. The CDR3 here is CATSPPGGYEQYF. Here the CDR3 DNA reads TGTGCCACCTCTCCTCCTGGGGGGTACGAGCAGTACTTC. The rearrangement uses TRBV28 and TRBJ2-7; tentative D call: TRBD2 (6 bases). V shed 10 bases and J shed 4 bases, with 17 bases lying between them. The CDR3 consists of 13 residues. From germline, CDR1 is MDHEN and CDR2 SYDVKM. Drawing the rest from reference TRBV28 and TRBJ2-7, the complete variable domain is DVKVTQSSRYLVKRTGEKVFLECVQDMDHENMFWYRQDPGLGLRLIYFSYDVKMKEKGDIPEGYSVSREKKERFSLILESASTNQTSMYLCATSPPGGYEQYFGPGTRLTVT.

In this sample, this clonotype turned up many times. The rearrangement joins TRBV6-5 to TRBJ2-5, with D hard to call. CDR3 length: 13 residues. With 6 bases removed from V and 1 base from J, the gap between germline ends came to 9 bases. Germline CDR1 MNHEY, CDR2 SVGAGI. The CDR3 sequence is CASRRAAQETQYF. For the CDR3, the DNA is TGTGCCAGCAGAAGGGCAGCCCAAGAGACCCAGTACTTC.

This clonotype was seen at least ten times. The rearrangement links TRBV20-1 to TRBJ2-1; 8 bases align to TRBD2. Per the germline V gene, CDR1 is DFQATT and CDR2 is SNEGSKA (reference sequence). Germline trimming cut 1 base from V and 1 base from J; bases unmatched to any gene: 6. The CDR3 totals 16 residues. The CDR3 nucleotides read TGCAGTGCTAGAGCGGGACTAGAGCATTCCTACAATGAGCAGTTCTTC. It codes for CSARAGLEHSYNEQFF.

Note on this clonotype: A junction boundary mismatches the germline segment, possibly from a read error. The chain employs TRBV5-1 and TRBJ2-1, with 10 bases aligning to TRBD2. Germline values: CDR1 SGHRS, CDR2 YFSETQ. This CDR3 has 16 amino acids. The CDR3 reads CASSLSETSGATPPLF. In nucleotides, the CDR3 is TGCGCCAGCAGCTTGTCCGAAACTAGCGGGGCAACGCCGCCGCTCTTC.

This clonotype was counted at least ten times. CDR3 DNA sequence: TGCAGTGCTAGACCCTTGACAGGGGGCAATGAAAAACTGTTTTTT. Residues: CSARPLTGGNEKLFF. The gene calls are TRBV20-1 and TRBJ1-4; 10 nucleotides align to TRBD1. Germline assignment: CDR1 DFQATT and CDR2 SNEGSKA (reference sequence). V lost 2 bases to trimming and J lost 5 bases; unmatched junction nucleotides: 5. There are 15 residues in the CDR3.

This clonotype was observed many times. The rearrangement joins TRBV20-1 to TRBJ1-2; the D is unclear. Germline-derived CDR1 and CDR2 are DFQATT and SNEGSKA (reference sequence). The CDR3 contains 13 residues. The V end was cut by 6 bases, the J end by 2 bases, with 13 bases between. CDR3 DNA sequence: TGCAGTGCCCCGGATAAAACCAACTATGGCTACACCTTC. Its protein product is CSAPDKTNYGYTF.

This clonotype has at least ten counts. The J gene is TRBJ2-5, the V gene TRBV29-1, with 10 bases fitting TRBD1. V dropped 6 bases and J dropped 5; count of bases not matched to a gene: 9. The germline CDR1 and CDR2 sequences are SQVTM and ANQGSEA. The CDR3 covers 14 residues. CDR3 nucleotides: TGCAGCGTCGCGACAGGGGGCGGGTTCGAGACCCAGTACTTC. It translates to CSVATGGGFETQYF.

This clonotype appeared many times. The chain joins TRBV5-4 to TRBJ2-1, with TRBD2 matching 10 bases. The CDR3 loop spans 17 amino acids. Per germline, CDR1 SGHNT and CDR2 YYREEE (reference sequence). V trimming: 4 bases; J trimming: 7 bases; junction bases outside the gene matches: 14. The CDR3 DNA reads TGTGCCAGCAGCCTCCTCAGCGGGGGGGGGGGAGGTAATGAGCAGTTCTTC. This encodes CASSLLSGGGGGNEQFF.

This clonotype showed up just a few times. This chain connects TRBV2 to TRBJ1-2; a weak D match, TRBD1 (5 bases). The V and J ends lost 3 bases and 4 bases respectively, with 9 bases between them. This CDR3 is built from 13 residues. CDR1 SNHLY and CDR2 FYNNEI come from the germline V gene. The CDR3 loop reads CASSDGGGYGYTF. CDR3 DNA sequence: TGTGCCAGCAGTGATGGGGGTGGCTATGGCTACACCTTC. Filled out from reference TRBV2 and TRBJ1-2, the complete variable domain reads EPEVTQTPSHQVTQMGQEVILRCVPISNHLYFYWYRQILGQKVEFLVSFYNNEISEKSEIFDDQFSVERPDGSNFTLKIRSTKLEDSAMYFCASSDGGGYGYTFGSGTRLTVV.

This clonotype has a count of ten or more. The J gene is TRBJ2-7, the V gene TRBV7-2; D call uncertain. The CDR3 totals 12 residues. Germline V gives CDR1 SGHTA, CDR2 FQGNSA. Trimming stripped 5 bases from V and 3 bases from J, with 8 bases between. CDR3 amino acids: CASSLSDYEQYF. CDR3 DNA sequence: TGTGCCAGCAGCCTATCCGACTACGAGCAGTACTTC.

This clonotype was seen repeatedly, ten times or more. J is TRBJ1-5 and V is TRBV7-9; 8 bases match TRBD1. Trimming removed 1 base from V and 4 bases from J; junction bases left unmatched: 9. Looked up from germline, CDR1 is SEHNR and CDR2 is FQNEAQ (reference sequence). The CDR3 sequence is 17 residues long. The CDR3 DNA reads TGTGCCAGCAGCTTAGGGGCGGGACAGGAGTCGAATCAGCCCCAGCATTTT. Its protein product is CASSLGAGQESNQPQHF.

The V call is TRBV5-1, the J call TRBJ2-7, with D perhaps matching TRBD2 (6 bases). CDR1 and CDR2 from the germline V gene are SGHRS and YFSETQ. This CDR3 region has 12 residues. Trimming removed 4 bases at V and 7 bases at J, with 12 bases between. The CDR3 region has the DNA TGCGCCAGCAGCCACGCAGGGAGGGAGCAGTACTTC. Its translation: CASSHAGREQYF.

The table lists this clonotype with a count of one. A read error is possible here, since a much larger clone lies one base away. The V and J genes are TRBV19 and TRBJ2-7, with D tentatively TRBD1 (6 bases). Germline CDR1 and CDR2: LNHDA and SQIVND (reference sequence). The CDR3 totals 13 residues. In DNA, the CDR3 is TGTGCCAATAGTTTGGGGGCAACCTACGAGCAGTACTTC. This codes for CANSLGATYEQYF. Using reference TRBV19 and TRBJ2-7 for the parts outside the CDR3, the full variable domain is DGGITQSPKYLFRKEGQNVTLSCEQNLNHDAMYWYRQDPGQGLRLIYYSQIVNDFQKGDIAEGYSVSREKKESFPLTVTSAQKNPTAFYLCANSLGATYEQYFGPGTRLTVT.

This clonotype has ten or more counts. The chain recombines TRBV2 with TRBJ2-3; 9 bases align to TRBD2. V lost 0 bases to trimming and J lost 5 bases; unmatched junction nucleotides: 6. Germline loops: CDR1 SNHLY, CDR2 FYNNEI. The CDR3 is made up of 16 amino acids. CDR3 sequence (DNA): TGTGCCAGCAGTGAAGCGGCGGGGGGGCCAGAAGATACGCAGTATTTT. Amino acids: CASSEAAGGPEDTQYF.

Comments on this clonotype: Because it lacks the conserved phenylalanine or tryptophan at the end, this CDR3 is likely a read error. The genes are TRBV7-9 and TRBJ2-1; 10 bases line up with TRBD2. V shed 4 bases and J 3 bases; nucleotides not matched to a gene: 6. The germline V gene has CDR1 SEHNR and CDR2 FQNEAQ (reference sequence). The CDR3 has 16 amino acids. CDR3 in DNA: TGTGCCAGCAGCTCCTTTAGCGGGGGGCTCTACAATGAGCAGTTCTGC. Residues: CASSSFSGGLYNEQFC.

The rearrangement uses TRBV3-1 and TRBJ2-1; D is unresolved. The ends were cut back, 2 bases at V and 3 bases at J, with 5 bases in the middle. CDR3 size: 13 residues. From germline, CDR1 is LGHDT and CDR2 YNNKEL (reference sequence). The CDR3 sequence is CASSQTDYNEQFF. Written as DNA, the CDR3 is TGTGCCAGCAGCCAAACAGACTACAATGAGCAGTTCTTC.

A few counts support this clonotype. The CDR3 region is CASTREINTEAFF. As DNA, the CDR3 is TGTGCCAGTACTAGGGAGATTAACACTGAAGCTTTCTTT. The chain combines TRBV19 with TRBJ1-1; D ambiguous. Germline V lookup: CDR1 LNHDA, CDR2 SQIVND (reference sequence). V was trimmed by 7 bases and J by 2 bases, leaving 11 bases between them. The CDR3 totals 13 residues.

V gene TRBV12-3 or TRBV12-4 combines with J gene TRBJ1-1, with TRBD1 matching 7 bases. J gave up 0 bases and V 8 bases, and 9 bases lay outside the gene matches. The CDR3 loop spans 15 amino acids. CDR3 bases: TGTGCCAGCCTCTCGAGGGGGCAGATGAACACTGAAGCTTTCTTT. This sequence encodes CASLSRGQMNTEAFF.

This clonotype was observed at least ten times. DNA for the CDR3: TGTGCCAGCAGCCAGGGAGGGGCCGTCGAAAAACTGTTTTTT. It translates to CASSQGGAVEKLFF. The chain combines TRBV3-1 with TRBJ1-4, with a tentative D call TRBD1 (5 bases). Trimming took off 3 bases at V and 8 bases at J, with 13 bases between the two ends. CDR3 length equals 14 residues. Germline CDR1 and CDR2: LGHDT and YNNKEL (reference sequence). The full variable domain, its missing parts supplied by reference TRBV3-1 and TRBJ1-4, is DTAVSQTPKYLVTQMGNDKSIKCEQNLGHDTMYWYKQDSKKFLKIMFSYNNKELIINETVPNRFSPKSPDKAHLNLHINSLELGDSAVYFCASSQGGAVEKLFFGSGTQLSVL.

Ten or more counts support this clonotype. The rearrangement joins TRBV6-5 to TRBJ2-1; TRBD2 matches at 10 bases. V was clipped by 0 bases and J by 8 bases; unmatched bases: 7. There are 16 residues in the CDR3. Germline V gene sequence: CDR1 MNHEY, CDR2 SVGAGI. The CDR3 DNA sequence: TGTGCCAGCAGTTACTCTCCGACTAGCGGGTGGGATGAGCAGTTCTTC. Encoded protein: CASSYSPTSGWDEQFF.

There are many counts of this clonotype. The J gene is TRBJ2-3, the V gene TRBV28; D is unclear. The CDR3 totals 14 residues. V lost 3 bases and J lost 1, with 8 bases in between. Germline V lookup: CDR1 MDHEN, CDR2 SYDVKM. DNA for the CDR3: TGTGCCAGCAGTTTCCGGCAGGGCACAGATACGCAGTATTTT. Protein: CASSFRQGTDTQYF.

This clonotype occurred many times. The gene calls are TRBV2 and TRBJ1-2, with 7 bases matching TRBD1. The germline V gene encodes CDR1 SNHLY and CDR2 FYNNEI. V lost 4 bases and J lost 4; bases outside the gene matches: 9. This CDR3 has 15 residues. The CDR3 nucleotides are TGTGCCAGCAGTGGACAGGGCCTAGGGGGCTATGGCTACACCTTC. It specifies CASSGQGLGGYGYTF.

At least ten counts were recorded for this clonotype. This chain connects TRBV29-1 to TRBJ1-2; tentatively, D is TRBD1 (5 bases). The V gene's germline CDR1 is SQVTM and CDR2 ANQGSEA. Trimming pared 7 bases from V and 2 bases from J, leaving 20 bases between. The CDR3 contains 15 residues. CDR3 residues: CSASGGAGVNYGYTF. CDR3 nucleotides: TGCAGCGCTTCAGGAGGGGCCGGCGTAAACTATGGCTACACCTTC.

This clonotype was counted at least ten times. CDR3 in amino acids: CASSKNSGGFTDTQYF. The CDR3 DNA reads as TGTGCCAGCAGCAAAAATAGCGGGGGGTTCACAGATACGCAGTATTTT. V gene TRBV7-2 combines with J gene TRBJ2-3; 10 bases align to TRBD2. This CDR3 region has 16 residues. Germline lookup yields CDR1 SGHTA and CDR2 FQGNSA. With 5 bases clipped from V and 2 bases from J, the junction kept 7 bases outside the gene matches. Full variable domain (rest looked up from reference TRBV7-2 and TRBJ2-3): GAGVSQSPSNKVTEKGKDVELRCDPISGHTALYWYRQSLGQGLEFLIYFQGNSAPDKSGLPSDRFSAERTGGSVSTLTIQRTQQEDSAVYLCASSKNSGGFTDTQYFGPGTRLTVL.

The table lists this clonotype with many counts. The J gene is TRBJ2-7, the V gene TRBV2; 10 positions match TRBD2. J lost 3 bases, V lost 0 bases, and 2 bases had no gene match. The CDR3 has 15 residues. Per germline, CDR1 SNHLY and CDR2 FYNNEI. The CDR3 DNA is TGTGCCAGCAGTGAAGCTAGCGGGGGGAGCTACGAGCAGTACTTC. Its protein product is CASSEASGGSYEQYF. The variable domain in full, with the rest retrieved from reference TRBV2 and TRBJ2-7, is EPEVTQTPSHQVTQMGQEVILRCVPISNHLYFYWYRQILGQKVEFLVSFYNNEISEKSEIFDDQFSVERPDGSNFTLKIRSTKLEDSAMYFCASSEASGGSYEQYFGPGTRLTVT.

CDR3 nucleotides: TGCAGTGCTAGACCGGGACAGGGGGCAGATACGCAGTATTTT. Protein: CSARPGQGADTQYF. V usage is TRBV20-1 and J usage is TRBJ2-3, with 11 bases that match TRBD1. V trimming: 2 bases; J trimming: 4 bases; junction bases outside the gene matches: 2. CDR3 length: 14 amino acids. CDR1 is DFQATT, CDR2 SNEGSKA, per germline (reference sequence).